The sequence of this TCR beta chain was determined in a study of T cells after yellow fever vaccination. Points from the study as a whole: The study re-detected most primary-vaccination clones after the booster (around 96% CD4, just over 85% CD8). One caveat is that FACS-sorted repertoires could contain abundant clonotypes contaminating from the bulk population.

This clonotype was counted a few times. Antigen specificity is unknown. The length of the CDR3 is 19 residues. The V end lost 6 bases, the J end lost 0 bases, and 25 bases lay between the germline ends. Germline V gene data show CDR1 as SGHAT and CDR2 as FQDESV (reference sequence). Synthesis of TCR cDNA relied on 5'RACE template switching, which attached a universal primer site and UMIs. TCRdb used MiXCR to reprocess the 5' RACE reads, holding one entry per CDR3 protein. The sample holds nearly 70,000 distinct CDR3 sequences, just over 6.5% seen once. The rearrangement uses TRBV11-1 and TRBJ2-3, with D possibly being TRBD2 (6 bases). This clonotype originated in a man between 18 and 29 years old who received the YFV17D yellow fever vaccine. The material sequenced was CD8+ T cells sorted from PBMCs, taken more than 35 days after the first yellow fever vaccination. The CDR3 nucleotides read TGTGCCAGCAGAGAAAACCCGGCTAGCGTACTTACTAGCACAGATACGCAGTATTTT. Protein sequence: CASRENPASVLTSTDTQYF.